This TCR beta chain came from a study of blood T cell repertoires in COVID-19. CDR1 MNHEY and CDR2 SMNVEV come from the germline V gene (reference sequence). The V gene end was trimmed by 4 bases and the J gene end by 4 bases; junction bases not matched to a gene: 4. The CDR3 totals 15 residues. The table came from immunoSEQ multiplex PCR; TCRdb's copy has only in-frame clones and leaves some out. The table has about 170,000 clones, 84% seen once. This TCR derives from an elderly woman with COVID-19, enrolled during active disease. This chain links TRBV27 with TRBJ2-1; 10 bases are shared with TRBD1. Sequences were obtained from peripheral blood. CDR3 loop: CASSSGTGDYNEQFF. The CDR3 bases are TGTGCCAGCAGTTCCGGGACAGGGGATTACAATGAGCAGTTCTTC.